This T cell receptor (beta chain) came from a study of a mutant IDH1 vaccine in newly diagnosed glioma. Across the whole study: Averaging around 42 years of age, treated patients were about 62% male and approximately 38% female. Former treatment meant radiotherapy, temozolomide, or both; the majority had gotten both.

Study-wide results and caveats: Pseudoprogression showed no apparent link to changes in top peripheral T cell clonotypes. Researchers report vaccine-induced immune responses in just under 95% of patients.

This CDR3 comprises 15 residues. Germline V gene lookup returns CDR1 SNHLY and CDR2 FYNNEI. With V trimmed by 1 base and J by 6 bases, 7 bases remained unmatched. Sample time point: week 5, during vaccination. The vaccine gave 300 ug of a 20-mer mutant IDH1 peptide subcutaneously per dose. Method: immunoSEQ multiplex PCR; TCRdb's copy keeps in-frame clones and lacks some. The table shows over 55,000 clones, with about nine tenths occurring only once. This clone appeared a single time. No antigen is known for it. This sequence originates from a woman between 40 and 50 years old with glioma. The rearrangement joins TRBV2 to TRBJ2-7, with 9 nucleotides matching TRBD2. The specimen comprised PBMCs, sampled from a glioma patient whose treatment included an IDH1 peptide vaccine. CDR3 DNA sequence: TGTGCCAGCAGTGAAGGGAGAGGCGGGAGGGCCGAGCAGTACTTC. It is translated as CASSEGRGGRAEQYF.